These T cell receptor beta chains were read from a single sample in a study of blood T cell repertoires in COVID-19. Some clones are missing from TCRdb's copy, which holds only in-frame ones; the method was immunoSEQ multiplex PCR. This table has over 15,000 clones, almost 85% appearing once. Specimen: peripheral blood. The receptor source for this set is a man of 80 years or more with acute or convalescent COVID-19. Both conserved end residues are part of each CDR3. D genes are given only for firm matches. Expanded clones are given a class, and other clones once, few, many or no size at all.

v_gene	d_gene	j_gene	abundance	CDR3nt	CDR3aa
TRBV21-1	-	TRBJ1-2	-	TGTGCCAGCAGCAAAATGTCAACAGGTCCCCGCCGCTACACCTTC	CASSKMSTGPRRYTF
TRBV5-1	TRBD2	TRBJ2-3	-	TGCGCCAGCAGCTCATTAGCGGGGGGCACAGATACGCAGTATTTT	CASSSLAGGTDTQYF
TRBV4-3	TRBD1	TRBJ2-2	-	TGCGCCAGCAGCCAGAACAGGGGTGCCGGGGAGCTGTTTTTT	CASSQNRGAGELFF
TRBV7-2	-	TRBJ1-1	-	TGTGCCAGCAGCTCCCTTTACTTGGTAGCTTTCTTT	CASSSLYLVAFF
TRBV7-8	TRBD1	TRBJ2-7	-	TGTGCCAGCAGCTTAGCTTACCAGGGGGCCTACGAGCAGTACTTC	CASSLAYQGAYEQYF
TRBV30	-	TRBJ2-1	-	TGTGCCTGGGGACCGGGGTTCAATGAGCAGTTCTTC	CAWGPGFNEQFF
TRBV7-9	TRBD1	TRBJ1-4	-	TGTGCCAGCAGTTCTCCCTCGACCGGGACAGGGGGTAAACTGTTTTTT	CASSSPSTGTGGKLFF
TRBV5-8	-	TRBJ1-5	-	TGTGCCACCGGTTACTACAATCAGCCCCAGCATTTT	CATGYYNQPQHF
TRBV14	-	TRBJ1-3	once	TGTGCCAGCAGCCAAGAGACTACGTCGGGAAACACCATATATTTT	CASSQETTSGNTIYF
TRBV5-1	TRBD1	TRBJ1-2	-	TGCGCCAGCTACCCTAGTTTCGGGACAGGGGGTTATGGCTACACCTTC	CASYPSFGTGGYGYTF
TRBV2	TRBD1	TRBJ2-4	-	TGTGCCAGCAGTGCCCGGGACAGGGAAGGAAGCATTCAGTACTTC	CASSARDREGSIQYF
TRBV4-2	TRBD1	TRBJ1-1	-	TGTGCCAGCAGCCAAGTGTTTCAGGGGGCTTGGGTGAACACTGAAGCTTTCTTT	CASSQVFQGAWVNTEAFF
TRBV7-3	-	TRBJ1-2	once	TGTGCCAGCAGCTTAAGGGCAGGGGAGGGCTACACCTTC	CASSLRAGEGYTF
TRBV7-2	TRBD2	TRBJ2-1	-	TGTGCCAGCAGCGCCACTAGCGGGGGGGCCTATGAGCAGTTCTTC	CASSATSGGAYEQFF
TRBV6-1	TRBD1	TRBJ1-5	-	TGTGCCAGCAGTGAGGTAAAGGGGGCGCATCAGCCCCAGCATTTT	CASSEVKGAHQPQHF
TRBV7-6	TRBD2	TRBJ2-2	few	TGTGCCAGCAGCTTACTCCCCAGCGGGGGGGAAGGGACCGGGGAGCTGTTTTTT	CASSLLPSGGEGTGELFF
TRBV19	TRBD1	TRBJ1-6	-	TGTGCCAGTAGTGGGGACAGGGTTTCACCCCTCCACTTT	CASSGDRVSPLHF
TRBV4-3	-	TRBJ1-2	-	TGCGCCAGCAGCCACGATACCTCACGGGTTTACTATGGCTACACCTTC	CASSHDTSRVYYGYTF
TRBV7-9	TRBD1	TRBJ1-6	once	TGTGCCAGCAGCTTACGGGCAGGGGGCACTTCACCCCTCCACTTT	CASSLRAGGTSPLHF
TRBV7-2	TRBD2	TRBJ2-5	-	TGTGCCAGCAGCTTAGTAATAGCGGGGGCTAGAGAGACCCAGTACTTC	CASSLVIAGARETQYF
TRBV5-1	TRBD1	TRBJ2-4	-	TGCGCCAGCAGCTTGTCCGGGACAGGGGAAAACATTCAGTACTTC	CASSLSGTGENIQYF
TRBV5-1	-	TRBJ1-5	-	TGCGCCAGCAGCCCCGAGCCAACCCAAACTAATCAGCCCCAGCATTTT	CASSPEPTQTNQPQHF
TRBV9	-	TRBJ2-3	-	TGTGCCAGCAGCCAGGGTCAGGGGTTCTCTACAGATACGCAGTATTTT	CASSQGQGFSTDTQYF
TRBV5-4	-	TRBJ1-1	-	TGTGCCAGCAGCTTGTCCGGGACAATAAACACTGAAGCTTTCTTT	CASSLSGTINTEAFF
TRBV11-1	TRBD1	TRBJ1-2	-	TGTGCCAGCAGCCTAGGGACAGGGGGCTATGGCTACACCTTC	CASSLGTGGYGYTF
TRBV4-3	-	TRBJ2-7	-	TGCGCCAGCAGCCAAGGGGGCAGCTCCTACGAGCAGTACTTC	CASSQGGSSYEQYF
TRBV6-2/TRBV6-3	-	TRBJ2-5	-	TGTGCCAGCAGTTCTGCGGGCAGGTCGAGTTACTTC	CASSSAGRSSYF
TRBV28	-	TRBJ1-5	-	TGTGCCAGCAGTTTATATCGGAGCAATCAGCCCCAGCATTTT	CASSLYRSNQPQHF
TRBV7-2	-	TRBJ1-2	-	TGTGCCAGCAGCTTAGCGCTGGGGGGACTGACCTATGGCTACACCTTC	CASSLALGGLTYGYTF
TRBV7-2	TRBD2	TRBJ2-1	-	TGTGCCAGCAGCCCGATGACTAGCGGGGCCGGCAATGAGCAGTTCTTC	CASSPMTSGAGNEQFF
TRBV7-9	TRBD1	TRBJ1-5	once	TGTGCCAGCAGCACCGGGACAGGATTTTTGGGCTTCAATCAGCCCCAGCATTTT	CASSTGTGFLGFNQPQHF
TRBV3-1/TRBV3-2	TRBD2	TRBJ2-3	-	TGTGCCACCGGACCGGCGGGGGCAGATACGCAGTATTTT	CATGPAGADTQYF
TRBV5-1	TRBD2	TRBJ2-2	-	TGCGCCAGCAGCTTTGTAGCGGGGGGTGAGACCGGGGAGCTGTTTTTT	CASSFVAGGETGELFF
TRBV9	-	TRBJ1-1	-	TGTGCCAGCAGCGTAGTTGTGGGGCAGAACACTGAAGCTTTCTTT	CASSVVVGQNTEAFF
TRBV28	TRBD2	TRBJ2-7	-	TGTGCCAGCAGTTTAAGCGCGGGGGGGACCTACGAGCAGTACTTC	CASSLSAGGTYEQYF
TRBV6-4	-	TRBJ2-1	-	TGTGCCAGCAGTGACTCCGGACGGGAGCGGTTCTTC	CASSDSGRERFF
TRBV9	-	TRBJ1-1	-	TGTGCCAGCAGCGTAGGAGGCCGCCAGGGCGCTGAAGCTTTCTTT	CASSVGGRQGAEAFF
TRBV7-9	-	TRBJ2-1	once	TGTGCCAGCAGCTTTAACAGGTTTTACAATGAGCAGTTCTTC	CASSFNRFYNEQFF
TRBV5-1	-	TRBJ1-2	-	TGCGCCAGCAGCCCCGGGGCGGGACTGGGCTACACCTTC	CASSPGAGLGYTF
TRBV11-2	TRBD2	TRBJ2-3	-	TGTGCCAGCAGCCTTGCAGGGAGGCGGGGGGGCACAGATACGCAGTATTTT	CASSLAGRRGGTDTQYF
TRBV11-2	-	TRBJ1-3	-	TGTGCCAGCAGCCCCAAACCGGGAGGGAACACCATATATTTT	CASSPKPGGNTIYF
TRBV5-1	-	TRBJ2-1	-	TGCGCCAGCAGCTTGGACAGGGCTCGGGTCAATGAGCAGTTCTTC	CASSLDRARVNEQFF
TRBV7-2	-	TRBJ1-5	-	TGTGCCAGCAGCTTAGCTGCGAGGACAGAATTAAATCAGCCCCAGCATTTT	CASSLAARTELNQPQHF
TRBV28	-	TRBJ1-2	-	TGTGGCGTTCAGGGACTCTATGGCTACACCTTC	CGVQGLYGYTF
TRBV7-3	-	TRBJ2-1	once	TGTGCCAGCAGTTATACACTAACGAGCTCCTACAATGAGCAGTTCTTC	CASSYTLTSSYNEQFF
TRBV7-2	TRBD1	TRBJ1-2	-	TGTGCCAGCAGCCCTGTGGGACAGGGGGCGCGGGGCTACACCTTC	CASSPVGQGARGYTF
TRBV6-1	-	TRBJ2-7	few	TGTGCCAGCAGTGAGGCTAGCAATTCCTACGAGCAGTACTTC	CASSEASNSYEQYF
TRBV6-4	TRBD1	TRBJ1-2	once	TGTGCCAGCAGTGACTCGGACAGGGGCTACGGCTACACCTTC	CASSDSDRGYGYTF
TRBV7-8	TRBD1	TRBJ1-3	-	TGTGCCAGCAGCTTGGGGACAGGGCCTGGAAACACCATATATTTT	CASSLGTGPGNTIYF
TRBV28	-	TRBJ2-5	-	TGTGCCAGCAGGGGATACAGGGTTGTAATAGAGACCCAGTACTTC	CASRGYRVVIETQYF
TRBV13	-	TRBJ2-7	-	TGTGCCAGCAGCCCAACCCCAGGCTACGAGCAGTACTTC	CASSPTPGYEQYF
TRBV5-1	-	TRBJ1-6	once	TGCGCCAGCAGCTTGGAGGCAGGGGATTCACCCCTCCACTTT	CASSLEAGDSPLHF
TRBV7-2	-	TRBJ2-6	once	TGTGCCAGCAGCTTGGCAAGGACACTATCTGGGGCCAACGTCCTGACTTTC	CASSLARTLSGANVLTF